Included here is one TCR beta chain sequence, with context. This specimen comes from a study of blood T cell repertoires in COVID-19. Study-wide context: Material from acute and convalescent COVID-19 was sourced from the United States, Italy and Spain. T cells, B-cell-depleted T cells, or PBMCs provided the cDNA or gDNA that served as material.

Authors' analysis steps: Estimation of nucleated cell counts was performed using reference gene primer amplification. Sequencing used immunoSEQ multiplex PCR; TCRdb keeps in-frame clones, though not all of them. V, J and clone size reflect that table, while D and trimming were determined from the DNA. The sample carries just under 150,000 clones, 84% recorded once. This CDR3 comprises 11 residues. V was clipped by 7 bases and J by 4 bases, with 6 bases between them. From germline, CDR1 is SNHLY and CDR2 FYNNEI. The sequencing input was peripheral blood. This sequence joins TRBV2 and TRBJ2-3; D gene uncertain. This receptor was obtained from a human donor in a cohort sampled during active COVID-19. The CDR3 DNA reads TGTGCCAGCAAAGAGGCAGATACGCAGTATTTT. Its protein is CASKEADTQYF. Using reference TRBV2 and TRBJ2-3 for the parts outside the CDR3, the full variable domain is EPEVTQTPSHQVTQMGQEVILRCVPISNHLYFYWYRQILGQKVEFLVSFYNNEISEKSEIFDDQFSVERPDGSNFTLKIRSTKLEDSAMYFCASKEADTQYFGPGTRLTVL.